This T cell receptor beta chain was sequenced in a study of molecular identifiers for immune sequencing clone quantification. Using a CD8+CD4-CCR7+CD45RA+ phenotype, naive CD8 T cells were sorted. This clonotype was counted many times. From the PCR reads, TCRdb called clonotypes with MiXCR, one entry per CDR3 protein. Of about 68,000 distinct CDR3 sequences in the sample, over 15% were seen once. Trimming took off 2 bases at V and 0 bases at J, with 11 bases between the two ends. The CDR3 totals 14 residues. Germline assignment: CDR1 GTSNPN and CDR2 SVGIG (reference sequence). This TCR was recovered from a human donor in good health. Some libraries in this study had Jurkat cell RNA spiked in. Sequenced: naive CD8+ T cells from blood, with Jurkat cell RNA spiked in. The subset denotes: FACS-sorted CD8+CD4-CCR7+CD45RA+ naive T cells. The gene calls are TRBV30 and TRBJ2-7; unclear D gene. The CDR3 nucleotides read TGTGCCTGGAGTCCCAGCGCGCGCTCCTACGAGCAGTACTTC. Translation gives CAWSPSARSYEQYF.